This T cell receptor (beta chain) was retrieved from a study of T cells after posttransplantation cyclophosphamide. The naive gate required viable CD3+CD4+ or CD3+CD8+ cells with CCR7+CD45RA+CD45RO-CD95-CD27+CD28+ phenotype. Peripheral blood was collected from the related graft donor on the marrow donation day. Sequenced by immunoSEQ multiplex PCR; TCRdb stores in-frame clones only, minus some. The sample has tens of thousands of clones, almost 99% seen once. V lost 6 bases and J 2 bases, leaving 20 bases between the germline ends. The CDR3 covers 16 residues. CDR1 and CDR2 (germline): MDHEN, SYDVKM. The chain combines TRBV28 with TRBJ2-7, with D perhaps TRBD1 (5 bases). The receptor was derived from a man aged 35 to 55 in good health, CMV-negative, and a related stem cell transplant donor. Sequencing was carried out using naive CD4+ T cells sorted from PBMCs. The DNA of the CDR3 is TGTGCCAGCAGCCCGACGACAGAATACGCCGCCTACGAGCAGTACTTC. Translated: CASSPTTEYAAYEQYF.